The 4 T cell receptor beta chains below were found in one sample sequenced in a study of Tregs in tolerant kidney transplant recipients. Some clones are missing from TCRdb's copy, which holds only in-frame ones; the method was immunoSEQ multiplex PCR. The sample consists of about 110,000 clones, 90% of them appearing once. This sample comprised CD4+ T cells from blood, obtained before the transplant. The source of these receptors is a human donor who received a combined kidney and bone marrow transplant.

CDR3 protein: CASSHWTGDETQYF. CDR3 sequence (DNA): TGCGCCAGCAGCCATTGGACAGGGGATGAGACCCAGTACTTC. V usage is TRBV4-1 and J usage is TRBJ2-5; 9 positions agree with TRBD1. From germline, CDR1 is MGHRA and CDR2 YSYEKL. The junction had 4 bases not matched to a gene; V was cut back by 3 bases and J by 5 bases. This CDR3 is built from 14 residues.

The chain recombines TRBV5-4 with TRBJ2-1, with 8 bases aligning to TRBD2. CDR3 length: 17 residues. Germline loops: CDR1 SGHNT, CDR2 YYREEE (reference sequence). J gave up 0 bases and V 1 base, and 6 bases lay outside the gene matches. CDR3 sequence reads: CASSLPKRGSSYNEQFF. For the CDR3, the DNA is TGTGCCAGCAGCTTGCCGAAGCGGGGGAGCTCCTACAATGAGCAGTTCTTC.

The rearrangement links TRBV28 to TRBJ1-1; D ambiguous. V lost 2 bases, J lost 7 bases, and 8 bases lay in between. The V gene's germline CDR1 is MDHEN and CDR2 SYDVKM. The CDR3 sequence is 12 residues long. CDR3 amino acids: CASSLLRNEAFF. The CDR3 region has the DNA TGTGCCAGCAGTTTACTCAGGAATGAAGCTTTCTTT.

As to this clone: This CDR3 is also generated by other DNA sequences in the sample. This sequence joins TRBV18 and TRBJ1-3; no clear D gene. Germline-derived CDR1 and CDR2 are KGHSH and LQKENI. Trimming left V 3 bases short and J 0 bases short, with 3 bases between. The CDR3 covers 13 residues. CDR3 amino acids: CASSPSSGNTIYF. CDR3 sequence (DNA): TGTGCCAGCTCACCGAGCTCTGGAAACACCATATATTTT.